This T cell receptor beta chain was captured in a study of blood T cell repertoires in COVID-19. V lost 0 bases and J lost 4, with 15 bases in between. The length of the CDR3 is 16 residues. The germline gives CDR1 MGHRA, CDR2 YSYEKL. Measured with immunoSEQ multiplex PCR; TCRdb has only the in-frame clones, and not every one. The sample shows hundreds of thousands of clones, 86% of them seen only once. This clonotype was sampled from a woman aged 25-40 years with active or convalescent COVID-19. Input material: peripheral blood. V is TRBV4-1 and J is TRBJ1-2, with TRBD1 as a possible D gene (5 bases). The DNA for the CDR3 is TGCGCCAGCAGCCAAGAACGACGTTTGGGGGGCTATGGCTACACCTTC. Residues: CASSQERRLGGYGYTF.